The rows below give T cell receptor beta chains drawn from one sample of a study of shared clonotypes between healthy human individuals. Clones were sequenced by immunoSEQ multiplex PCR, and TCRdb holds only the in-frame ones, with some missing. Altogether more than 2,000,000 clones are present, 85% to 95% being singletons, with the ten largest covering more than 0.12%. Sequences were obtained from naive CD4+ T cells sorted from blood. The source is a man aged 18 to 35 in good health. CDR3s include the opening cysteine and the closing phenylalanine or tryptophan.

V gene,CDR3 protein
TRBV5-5,CASSLVSGPPGTGELFF
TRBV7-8,CASSREKDTQYF
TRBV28,CATFGAGGNEKLFF
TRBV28,CASDNADSYEQYF
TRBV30,CAWSAGGLNEQFF
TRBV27,CASSRSSWGYEQYF
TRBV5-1,CASSLGFRRSTYNEQFF
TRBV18,CASSPLGLQETQYF
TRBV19,CASRRSRTGSDEQFF
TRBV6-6,CASRDHGTDGYTF
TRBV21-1,CASSKVRGISYEQYF
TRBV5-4,CASSLWTSGVTDTQYF
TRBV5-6,CASSSGQGANTGELFF
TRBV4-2,CASSQEGLAKNIQYF
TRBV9,CASSVSGKETQYF
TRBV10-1,CASRESQGGTGELFF
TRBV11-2,CASSFFIGSGDTQYF
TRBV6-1,CASSEGRSNQPQHF
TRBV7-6,CASSSGLSNSPLHF
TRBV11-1,CASSGQTSYGSYNEQFF
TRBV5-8,CASRFGQTNTEAFF
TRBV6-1,CATPGQGATEAFF
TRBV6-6,CASSYTPGQRGTEAFF
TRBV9,CASSVSGRTGTDTQYF
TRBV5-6,CASSPDGGGRNSPLHF
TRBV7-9,CASSFASGRLAEQYF
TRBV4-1,CASSLRQGSYNEQFF
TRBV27,CANLTENTEAFF
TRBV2,CASSGQGRYSSNEQFF
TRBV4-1,CASSPGQGAGYTF
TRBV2,CASSREGTYEQYF
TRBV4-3,CASSQDLYLAGGADTQYF
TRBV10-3,CAILSGHGDTQYF
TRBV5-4,CASSSDRQGAGGYTF
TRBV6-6,CASSFGRVGETQYF
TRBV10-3,CAISASLAGDTQYF
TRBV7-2,CASSLELAGGWNEQFF
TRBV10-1,CASSEPGGVEQPQHF
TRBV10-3,CAISPDRALGEQYF
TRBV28,CASSSPPVKGDQPQHF
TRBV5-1,CASSLARGLEQYF
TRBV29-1,CSVGYGSLNQPQHF
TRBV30,CAHRQAHNSPLHF
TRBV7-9,CASSEISSEAFF
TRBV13,CASSLASGLAVGNEQFF
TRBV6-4,CASSRGDSGANVLTF
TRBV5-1,CASSLGGTATSYEQYF
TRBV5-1,CASSLSLLAGANEQYF
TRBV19,CASSIQGKNEKLFF
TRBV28,CASSPPLLTGNYGYTF
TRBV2,CASSETSLDQYF
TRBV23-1,CASSQGAGTEAFF
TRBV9,CASSALLGQAEAFF
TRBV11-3,CASSLPGQGRVEAFF